These 6 T cell receptor beta chains share one sample of origin, sequenced in a study of blood T cell repertoires in COVID-19. The table came from immunoSEQ multiplex PCR; TCRdb's copy has only in-frame clones and leaves some out. The table has 150,000 to 170,000 clones, around 80% seen once. What was sequenced was PBMCs or T cells enriched from blood (not recorded which). All receptors derive from a man aged 45-65 years who had recovered from COVID-19.

This clone was seen a single time. The CDR3 DNA follows: TGTGCCAGCAGCTTGGCCAGGGCGGGACCCTATGGCTACACCTTC. Its translation is CASSLARAGPYGYTF. J is TRBJ1-2 and V is TRBV5-6, with TRBD1 as a possible D gene (5 bases). The germline gives CDR1 SGHDT, CDR2 YYEEEE. The V end lost 0 bases, the J end lost 4 bases, and 13 bases lay between the germline ends. This CDR3 is 15 amino acids long.

The V gene is TRBV5-8, the J gene TRBJ2-1; 16 nucleotides align to TRBD2. The J segment lost 5 bases and the V segment lost 4 bases, leaving 12 bases of the junction unmatched. The CDR3 extends over 19 amino acids. Germline-derived CDR1 and CDR2 are SGHTS and YDEGEE. The CDR3 DNA reads TGTGCCAGCAGCCCGGGACTAGCGGGGGGGCAGTCGAGGAACAATGAGCAGTTCTTC. Translated, it gives CASSPGLAGGQSRNNEQFF.

This clone appeared once. The J gene is TRBJ1-5, the V gene TRBV19, with TRBD1 matching over 8 bases. J was trimmed by 4 bases and V by 6 bases; bases with no gene match: 5. The CDR3 consists of 14 residues. Germline loops: CDR1 LNHDA, CDR2 SQIVND (reference sequence). The CDR3 is CASRSNRGNQPQHF. DNA of the CDR3: TGTGCCAGTAGGAGTAACAGGGGGAATCAGCCCCAGCATTTT.

The chain carries TRBV27 and TRBJ2-7; the D gene is possibly TRBD1 (5 bases). Per germline, CDR1 MNHEY and CDR2 SMNVEV (reference sequence). There are 13 residues in the CDR3. V lost 2 bases and J lost 7, with 12 bases in between. The CDR3 sequence: CASSLGRPGEQYF. CDR3 DNA sequence: TGTGCCAGCAGTTTAGGCCGACCAGGGGAGCAGTACTTC.

CDR3 bases: TGTGCCAGCAGTCCCTCCATGGCGGGGGGCTACAATGAGCAGTTCTTC. Residues: CASSPSMAGGYNEQFF. The chain couples TRBV6-2 or TRBV6-3 to TRBJ2-1; the match to TRBD2 covers 8 bases. The V gene's germline CDR1 is MNHEY and CDR2 SVGEGT. The CDR3 loop spans 16 amino acids. With 5 bases clipped from V and 3 bases from J, the junction kept 9 bases outside the gene matches.

The V gene is TRBV2, the J gene TRBJ1-1, with 7 bases lining up with TRBD1. CDR3 length equals 12 residues. With V trimmed by 6 bases and J by 6 bases, 4 bases remained unmatched. Germline CDR1 and CDR2: SNHLY and FYNNEI. The CDR3 nucleotides read TGTGCCAGCAGGGGGGACAGCTCTGAAGCTTTCTTT. Translating it yields CASRGDSSEAFF.